This T cell receptor (beta chain) comes out of a study of T cell responses to AZD1222 COVID-19 vaccine. V was clipped by 2 bases and J by 3 bases, with 11 bases between them. The CDR3 consists of 14 residues. CDR1 is MNHEY and CDR2 is SVGAGI in the germline V gene. This table comes from immunoSEQ multiplex PCR, and its TCRdb copy is limited to in-frame clones, with some not included. Of over 150,000 clones in the sample, about 90% were seen once. The material sequenced was peripheral blood, taken on day 0 of AZD1222 vaccination. The receptor was isolated from an adult in good health. V and J are TRBV6-5 and TRBJ2-7; D is unresolved. CDR3 region: CASSYGVGRYEQYF. As DNA, the CDR3 is TGTGCCAGCAGTTACGGGGTCGGTCGCTACGAGCAGTACTTC.